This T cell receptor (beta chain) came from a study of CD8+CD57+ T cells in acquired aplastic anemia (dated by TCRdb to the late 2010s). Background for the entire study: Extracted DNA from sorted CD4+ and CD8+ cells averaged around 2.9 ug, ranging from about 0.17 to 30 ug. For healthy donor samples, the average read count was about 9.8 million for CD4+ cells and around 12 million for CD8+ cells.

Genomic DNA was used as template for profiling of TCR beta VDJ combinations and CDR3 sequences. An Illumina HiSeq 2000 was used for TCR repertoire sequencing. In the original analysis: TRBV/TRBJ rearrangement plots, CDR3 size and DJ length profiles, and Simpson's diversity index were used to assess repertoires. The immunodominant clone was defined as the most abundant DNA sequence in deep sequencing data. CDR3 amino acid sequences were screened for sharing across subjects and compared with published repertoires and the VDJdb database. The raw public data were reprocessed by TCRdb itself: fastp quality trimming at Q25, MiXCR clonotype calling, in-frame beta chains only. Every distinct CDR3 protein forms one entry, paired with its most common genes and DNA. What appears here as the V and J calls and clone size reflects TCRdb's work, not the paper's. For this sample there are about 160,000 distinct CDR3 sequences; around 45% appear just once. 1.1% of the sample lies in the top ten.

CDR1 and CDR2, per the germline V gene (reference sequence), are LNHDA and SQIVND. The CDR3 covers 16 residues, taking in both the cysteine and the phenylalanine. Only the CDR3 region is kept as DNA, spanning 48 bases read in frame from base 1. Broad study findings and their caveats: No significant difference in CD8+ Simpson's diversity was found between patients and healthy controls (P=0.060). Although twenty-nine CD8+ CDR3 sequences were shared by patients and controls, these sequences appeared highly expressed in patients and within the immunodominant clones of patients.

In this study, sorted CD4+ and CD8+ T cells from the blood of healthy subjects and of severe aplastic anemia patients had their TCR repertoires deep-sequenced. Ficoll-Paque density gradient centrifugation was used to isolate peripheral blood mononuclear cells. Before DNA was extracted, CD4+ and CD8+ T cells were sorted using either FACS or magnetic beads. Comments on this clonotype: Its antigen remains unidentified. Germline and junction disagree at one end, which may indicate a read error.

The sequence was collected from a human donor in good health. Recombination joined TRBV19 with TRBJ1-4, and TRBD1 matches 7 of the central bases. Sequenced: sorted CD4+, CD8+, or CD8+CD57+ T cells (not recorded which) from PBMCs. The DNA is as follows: TGTGCCAGTAGTACCGCCGGGACAGCGGGGTATGAAGAACTGTTTTTT. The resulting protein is CASSTAGTAGYEELFF.